Following are 9 T cell receptor beta chains from one sample sequenced in a study of blood T cell repertoires in COVID-19. Sequencing used immunoSEQ multiplex PCR; TCRdb keeps in-frame clones, though not all of them. The table has approximately 140,000 clones, roughly 83% seen once. Sequenced input: peripheral blood. The receptors stem from a man aged 60-69 years with acute or convalescent COVID-19.

This chain uses TRBV7-2 with TRBJ2-5; 12 nucleotides match TRBD1. This CDR3 is built from 16 residues. The ends lost 5 bases at V and 4 bases at J; junction bases unmatched: 8. CDR1 is SGHTA and CDR2 is FQGNSA in the germline V gene. Here the CDR3 reads CASSRPGTGGGETQYF. The CDR3, as DNA: TGTGCCAGCAGCAGACCCGGGACAGGGGGCGGAGAGACCCAGTACTTC. Using reference TRBV7-2 and TRBJ2-5 for the parts outside the CDR3, the full variable domain is GAGVSQSPSNKVTEKGKDVELRCDPISGHTALYWYRQSLGQGLEFLIYFQGNSAPDKSGLPSDRFSAERTGGSVSTLTIQRTQQEDSAVYLCASSRPGTGGGETQYFGPGTRLLVL.

The J gene is TRBJ1-6, the V gene TRBV7-2, with 7 bases aligning to TRBD1. The trim removed 2 bases at V and 0 bases at J, leaving 10 bases unmatched. This CDR3 region has 19 residues. Germline values: CDR1 SGHTA, CDR2 FQGNSA. CDR3 loop: CASSLQGGGRSSYNSPLHF. The DNA of the CDR3 is TGTGCCAGCAGCTTACAGGGGGGCGGCCGAAGCTCCTATAATTCACCCCTCCACTTT.

The sample holds a few counts of this clone. CDR3 protein: CASSEVQTEETQYF. CDR3 in DNA: TGTGCCAGCAGTGAAGTTCAAACAGAAGAGACCCAGTACTTC. V is TRBV6-1 and J is TRBJ2-5; D uncertain. Trimming cost V 1 base and J 3 bases, with 9 bases left between them. The germline V gene has CDR1 MNHNS and CDR2 SASEGT. The CDR3 sequence is 14 residues long.

The sample holds a few counts of this clone. The chain joins TRBV20-1 to TRBJ2-1, with TRBD2 matching over 7 bases. CDR1 and CDR2 (germline): DFQATT, SNEGSKA (reference sequence). The length of the CDR3 is 11 residues. This CDR3 is CGGSYYNEQFF. The CDR3 coding sequence is TGCGGCGGGAGTTACTACAATGAGCAGTTCTTC.

V and J are TRBV10-2 and TRBJ1-3; D might be TRBD1 (6 bases). V lost 8 bases to trimming and J lost 1 base, with 12 bases between them. The CDR3 has 14 amino acids. Per germline, CDR1 WSHSY and CDR2 SAAADI. As DNA, the CDR3 is TGCGCCAGCGCCCTCACAGGGTCTGGAAACACCATATATTTT. Protein: CASALTGSGNTIYF.

This clone was seen just once. The rearrangement joins TRBV27 to TRBJ2-7, with D possibly being TRBD2 (5 bases). V was shortened by 0 bases and J by 7 bases, with 13 bases between the two germline ends. The CDR3 spans 14 residues. Germline V gene data show CDR1 as MNHEY and CDR2 as SMNVEV (reference sequence). As DNA, the CDR3 is TGTGCCAGCAGTTTATCGTACGGGGTATTGGAGCAGTACTTC. As protein: CASSLSYGVLEQYF.

This chain connects TRBV24-1 to TRBJ1-1; D perhaps matches TRBD1 (5 bases). The CDR3 sequence is 12 residues long. Deletions cut 5 bases from V and 7 bases from J, with 10 bases between. The germline V gene has CDR1 KGHDR and CDR2 SFDVKD. CDR3 coding DNA: TGTGCCACCAGTGCGGGAGGGGATGAAGCTTTCTTT. It specifies CATSAGGDEAFF.

The rearrangement links TRBV11-2 to TRBJ2-5; possible D gene TRBD2, 7 bases. The V end lost 5 bases, the J end lost 4 bases, and 20 bases lay between the germline ends. Germline-derived CDR1 and CDR2 are SGHAT and FQNNGV. This CDR3 region has 16 residues. CDR3 in DNA: TGTGCCAGCAGCCCCACGGGTGGGGGCGGGAGAGAGACCCAGTACTTC. It encodes CASSPTGGGGRETQYF.

This chain uses TRBV18 with TRBJ1-1; tentatively, D is TRBD1 (6 bases). With 6 bases removed from V and 0 bases from J, the gap between germline ends came to 14 bases. Germline V gives CDR1 KGHSH, CDR2 LQKENI. The CDR3 consists of 15 residues. The DNA of the CDR3 is TGTGCCAGCTCCCAGGACAGACGAATGAACACTGAAGCTTTCTTT. Translated: CASSQDRRMNTEAFF.